What follows is one TCR beta chain and its context. Its matching antigen is unknown. Germline trimming cut 0 bases from V and 7 bases from J; bases unmatched to any gene: 1. The germline V gene encodes CDR1 SGDLS and CDR2 YYNGEE. This CDR3 spans 13 amino acids. PCR used 60 Vbeta primers and 13 Jbeta primers. Libraries were prepared by immunoSEQ multiplex PCR; TCRdb keeps only in-frame clonotypes and omits some of them. This sample has 150,000 to 200,000 clones, with 82% found just once. The source of the sample is a study of cytomegalovirus exposure and HLA in healthy donors. Study outcomes and limitations: Across donors, most TCRs were seen rarely, yet some public ones were widespread. In vitro, a few CMV-associated chains proved specific for CMV antigens. Later examination showed HLA-associated TCR beta chains had greater clonal expansion than equally common others.

Healthy bone marrow donors made up the donor group. This sequence was found in a girl between 10 and 17 years old in good health and CMV-seropositive. V usage is TRBV9 and J usage is TRBJ1-2; TRBD1 aligns across 9 bases. Sequenced input: PBMCs. DNA of the CDR3: TGTGCCAGCAGCGTAGGGACAGGGGTTGGCTACACCTTC. It is translated as CASSVGTGVGYTF.